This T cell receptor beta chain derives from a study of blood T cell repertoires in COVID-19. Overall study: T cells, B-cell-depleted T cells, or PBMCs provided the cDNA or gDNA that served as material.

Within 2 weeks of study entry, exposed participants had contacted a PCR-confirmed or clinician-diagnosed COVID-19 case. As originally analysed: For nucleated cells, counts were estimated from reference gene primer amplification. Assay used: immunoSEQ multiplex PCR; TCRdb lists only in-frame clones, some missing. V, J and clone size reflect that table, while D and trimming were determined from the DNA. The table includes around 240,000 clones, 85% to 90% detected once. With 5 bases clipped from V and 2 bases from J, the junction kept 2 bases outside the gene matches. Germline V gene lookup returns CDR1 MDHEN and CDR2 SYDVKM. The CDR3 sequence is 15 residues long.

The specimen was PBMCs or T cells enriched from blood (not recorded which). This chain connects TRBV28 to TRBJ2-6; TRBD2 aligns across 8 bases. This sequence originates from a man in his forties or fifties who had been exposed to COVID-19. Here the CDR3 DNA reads TGTGCCAGCAGTATTAGCGGGACTGGGGCCAACGTCCTGACTTTC. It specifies CASSISGTGANVLTF. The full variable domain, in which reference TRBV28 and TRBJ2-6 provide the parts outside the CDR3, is DVKVTQSSRYLVKRTGEKVFLECVQDMDHENMFWYRQDPGLGLRLIYFSYDVKMKEKGDIPEGYSVSREKKERFSLILESASTNQTSMYLCASSISGTGANVLTFGAGSRLTVL.